This T cell receptor (beta chain) was found in a study of blood T cell repertoires in COVID-19. Across the study: Nucleic acid was either cDNA or gDNA, and it came from T cells, B-cell-depleted T cells, or PBMCs.

In the authors' workflow: Reference gene primer amplification gave nucleated cell count estimates. TCRdb's table, derived via immunoSEQ multiplex PCR, lists solely in-frame clones and lacks some. V and J calls and clone size follow that table, whereas D and trimming were derived from the DNA. The data contain almost 200,000 clones, around four fifths of them singletons. Sequencing was done on a sample of peripheral blood. This clonotype was sampled from a man aged 55 to 70 with COVID-19, enrolled during active disease.

CDR3 amino acids: CASSSHYGLGAQSEAFF. The CDR3 DNA follows: TGTGCCAGCAGCTCCCATTACGGGCTGGGGGCGCAGTCTGAAGCTTTCTTT. The genes are TRBV7-2 and TRBJ1-1, with D maybe TRBD1 (6 bases). The V and J ends lost 4 bases and 6 bases respectively, with 24 bases between them. This CDR3 is 17 amino acids long. Germline CDR1 is SGHTA and CDR2 is FQGNSA.